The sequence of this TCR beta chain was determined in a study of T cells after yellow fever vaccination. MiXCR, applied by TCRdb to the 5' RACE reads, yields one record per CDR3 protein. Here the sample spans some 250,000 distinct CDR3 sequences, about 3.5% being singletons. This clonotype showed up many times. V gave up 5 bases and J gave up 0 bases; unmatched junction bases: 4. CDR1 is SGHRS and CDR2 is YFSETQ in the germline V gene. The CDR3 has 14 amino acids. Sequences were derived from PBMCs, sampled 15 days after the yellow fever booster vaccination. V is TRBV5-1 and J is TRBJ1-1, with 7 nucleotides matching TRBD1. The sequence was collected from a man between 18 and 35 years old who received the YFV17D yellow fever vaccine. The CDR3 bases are TGCGCCAGCAGTTCGGACAGGATGAACACTGAAGCTTTCTTT. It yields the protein CASSSDRMNTEAFF.